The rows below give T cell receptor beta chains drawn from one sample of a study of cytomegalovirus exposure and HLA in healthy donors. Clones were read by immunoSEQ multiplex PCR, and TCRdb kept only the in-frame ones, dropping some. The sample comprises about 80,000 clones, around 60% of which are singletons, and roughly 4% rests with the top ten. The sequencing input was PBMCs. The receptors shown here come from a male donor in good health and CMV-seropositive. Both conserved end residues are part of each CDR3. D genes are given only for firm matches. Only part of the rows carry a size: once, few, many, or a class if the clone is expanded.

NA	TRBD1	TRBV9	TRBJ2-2	TGTGCCAGCAGCGCCCAGGGGGCTAGGACCGGGGAGCTGTTTTTT	CASSAQGARTGELFF
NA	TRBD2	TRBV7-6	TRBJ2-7	TGTGCCAGCAGCCCCAAGGCTAGCGGGGGCGAGCAGTACTTC	CASSPKASGGEQYF
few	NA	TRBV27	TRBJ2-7	TGTGCCAGCAGTTTGGCAGGGCCCTACGAGCAGTACTTC	CASSLAGPYEQYF
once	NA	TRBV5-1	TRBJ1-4	TGCGCCAGCACCCCTCAGGGAACAACTAATGAAAAACTGTTTTTT	CASTPQGTTNEKLFF
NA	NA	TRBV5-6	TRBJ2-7	TGTGCCAGCAGCTTCGAGGGACTGACCTACGAGCAGTACTTC	CASSFEGLTYEQYF
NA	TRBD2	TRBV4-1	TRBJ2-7	TGCGCCAGCAGCCAAGATCTGCCCACTAGCGGACTCAGAAAGCAGTACTTC	CASSQDLPTSGLRKQYF
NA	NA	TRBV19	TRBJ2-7	TGTGCCAGTAGTCTCCGACAGGAAGCCTACGAGCAGTACTTC	CASSLRQEAYEQYF
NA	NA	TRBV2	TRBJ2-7	TGTGCCAGCAGTAGAGAACGCGGAGGGGAGCGGGAGCAGTACTTC	CASSRERGGEREQYF
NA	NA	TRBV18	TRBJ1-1	TGTGCCAGCTCACTAATGGGGGGAGCTTTCTTT	CASSLMGGAFF
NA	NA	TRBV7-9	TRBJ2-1	TGTGCCAGCAGCCCTCCGGGGACTTTAGGAAATGAGCAGTTCTTC	CASSPPGTLGNEQFF
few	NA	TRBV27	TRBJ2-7	TGTGCCAGCAGTCCGACGGGCTACGAGCAGTACTTC	CASSPTGYEQYF
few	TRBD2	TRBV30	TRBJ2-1	TGTGCCTGGAGTAGGGTAGCGGGAGGGAATGAGCAGTTCTTC	CAWSRVAGGNEQFF
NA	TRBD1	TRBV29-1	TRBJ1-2	TGCAGCGTTGAAGAGGACAGGGAGGACTATGGCTACACCTTC	CSVEEDREDYGYTF
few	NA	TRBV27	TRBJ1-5	TGTGCCAGCAGTACAGTAGGTCAGCCCCAGCATTTT	CASSTVGQPQHF
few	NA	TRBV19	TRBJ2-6	TGTGCCAGTAGTATGCGGCGGGGCTCTGGGGCCAACGTCCTGACTTTC	CASSMRRGSGANVLTF
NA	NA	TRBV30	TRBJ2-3	TGTGCCTGGACTCCTTTCGCAGATACGCAGTATTTT	CAWTPFADTQYF
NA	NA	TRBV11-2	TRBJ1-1	TGTGCCAGCAGCTCCGTAGCCCTTTCCCTATTCACTGAAGCTTTCTTT	CASSSVALSLFTEAFF
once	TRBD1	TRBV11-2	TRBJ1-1	TGTGCCAGCAGCTCACAGGGGGGGGGCACTGAAGCTTTCTTT	CASSSQGGGTEAFF
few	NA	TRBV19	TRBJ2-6	TGTGCCAGTAGTTTTCGACAGGAATACTCTGGGGCCAACGTCCTGACTTTC	CASSFRQEYSGANVLTF
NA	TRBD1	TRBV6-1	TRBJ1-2	TGTGCCAGCAGGGGGACAGATTTCGTCTATGGCTACACCTTC	CASRGTDFVYGYTF